This T cell receptor beta chain appears in the sequencing data of a study of T cells in Graves' hyperthyroidism and ophthalmopathy. Each ophthalmopathy patient scored at least 3 on the Clinical Activity Score and at least 4 on NOSPECS grade, with duration under 3 months. RNA transcripts provided the source from which TCR beta CDR3 regions were amplified. The HTBI primer set was used in a first-round RT-PCR of the TCR CDR3. TCRdb independently ran MiXCR on the multiplex PCR reads; one entry per CDR3 protein. The data contain 500,000 or so distinct CDR3 sequences, about 16% of them singletons. The length of the CDR3 is 14 residues. V lost 1 base, J lost 6 bases, and 10 bases lay in between. Per germline, CDR1 MDHEN and CDR2 SYDVKM. This clonotype was picked up many times.

V usage is TRBV28 and J usage is TRBJ2-1; the D gene is possibly TRBD2 (6 bases). The TCR comes from a woman in her thirties with Graves' ophthalmopathy. Sequenced: blood. CDR3 region: CASSLLGLANEQFF. The DNA for the CDR3 is TGTGCCAGCAGTTTATTGGGACTCGCCAATGAGCAGTTCTTC.